This T cell receptor beta chain came from a study of early T cells in non-severe SARS-CoV-2 infection. TCRdb re-derived calls from the 5' RACE reads in MiXCR, one entry per CDR3 protein. The data contain about 27,000 distinct CDR3 sequences, approximately 5.1% of them singletons. Relative to its sample, this clonotype is medium-sized. There are 13 residues in the CDR3. The germline V gene has CDR1 MGHRA and CDR2 YSYEKL. V dropped 0 bases and J dropped 6; count of bases not matched to a gene: 1. The chain joins TRBV4-1 to TRBJ2-7; 8 positions match TRBD1. Sequencing was done on a sample of whole blood. This sequence originates from an adult who was a healthcare worker with PCR-confirmed SARS-CoV-2 infection or an uninfected control (not recorded which). The CDR3 protein is CASSQEDRAEQYF. The CDR3 bases are TGCGCCAGCAGCCAAGAGGACAGGGCCGAGCAGTACTTC.